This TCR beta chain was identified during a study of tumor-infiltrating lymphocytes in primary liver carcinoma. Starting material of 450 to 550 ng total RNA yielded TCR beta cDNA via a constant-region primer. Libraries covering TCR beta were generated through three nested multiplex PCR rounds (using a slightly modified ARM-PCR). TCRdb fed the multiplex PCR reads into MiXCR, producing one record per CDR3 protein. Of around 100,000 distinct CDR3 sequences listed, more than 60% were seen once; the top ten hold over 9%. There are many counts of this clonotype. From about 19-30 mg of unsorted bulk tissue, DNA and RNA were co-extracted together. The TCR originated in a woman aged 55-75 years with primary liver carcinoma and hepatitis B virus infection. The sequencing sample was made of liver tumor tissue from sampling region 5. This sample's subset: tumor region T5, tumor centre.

The CDR3 loop reads CATRDPPNYGYTF. DNA for the CDR3: TGCGCCACCAGGGACCCCCCTAACTATGGCTACACCTTC. The gene calls are TRBV10-2 and TRBJ1-2; D possibly corresponds to TRBD1 (5 bases). The V end was cut by 10 bases, the J end by 0 bases, with 12 bases between. CDR1 is WSHSY, CDR2 SAAADI, per germline. The CDR3 has 13 amino acids.